Listed below are T cell receptor beta chains from one sample, sequenced in a study of neoadjuvant anti-PD-1 for oral cavity cancer. Repertoires were generated with immunoSEQ multiplex PCR, while TCRdb's copy carries only in-frame clones and drops some. Of about 14,000 clones in the sample, around 70% are singletons; the top ten hold approximately 2.8%. This sample comprised PBMCs, obtained after nivolumab (anti-PD-1) treatment. The receptors shown here come from a person aged 35-80 years with oral cavity squamous cell carcinoma. The CDR3 runs from the conserved cysteine through the conserved F or W. Fields, in order: V gene, clone size, D gene, J gene, CDR3 protein, CDR3 DNA. A D gene is named only where the DNA matches it firmly. The size of a clone is reported for some rows only, either as once, few or many, or as a class for expanded clones.

>TRBV11-2|NA|NA|TRBJ2-1
CASSLDPESSYNEQFF
TGTGCCAGCAGCTTAGATCCGGAAAGCTCCTACAATGAGCAGTTCTTC
>TRBV7-7|NA|TRBD2|TRBJ2-1
CASSFAAGDNEQFF
TGTGCTAGCAGCTTTGCAGCGGGGGACAATGAGCAGTTCTTC
>TRBV10-2|once|TRBD2|TRBJ2-7
CASSSGKVSYEQYF
TGCGCCAGCAGCAGCGGGAAAGTCTCCTACGAGCAGTACTTC
>TRBV7-6|NA|NA|TRBJ2-1
CASSLGVANAYNEQFF
TGTGCCAGCAGCTTAGGCGTAGCGAACGCCTACAATGAGCAGTTCTTC
>TRBV30|NA|NA|TRBJ2-1
CAWEGGERNEQFF
TGTGCCTGGGAAGGGGGAGAGCGGAATGAGCAGTTCTTC
>TRBV18|NA|TRBD1|TRBJ1-2
CASSPPGQGRYGYTF
TGTGCCAGCTCACCCCCGGGACAGGGGCGCTATGGCTACACCTTC
>TRBV7-9|NA|TRBD2|TRBJ2-7
CASSPGTSGSRDEQYF
TGTGCCAGCAGCCCAGGGACTAGCGGGAGCAGGGACGAGCAGTACTTC
>TRBV11-2|few|NA|TRBJ2-7
CASSLEAPPSYEQYF
TGTGCCAGCAGCTTAGAGGCGCCACCTTCCTACGAGCAGTACTTC
>TRBV19|NA|TRBD2|TRBJ2-1
CASTAGTSGRVNEQFF
TGTGCCAGTACGGCCGGGACTAGCGGGAGGGTCAATGAGCAGTTCTTC
>TRBV5-1|NA|NA|TRBJ2-3
CASSLALAVGTDTQYF
TGCGCCAGCAGCTTGGCCTTGGCGGTTGGCACAGATACGCAGTATTTT
>TRBV10-1|NA|TRBD2|TRBJ2-5
CASSEGRAGMYQYF
TGCGCCAGCAGTGAGGGGAGGGCAGGGATGTACCAGTACTTC
>TRBV19|NA|NA|TRBJ2-2
CASSILGTVGTGELFF
TGTGCCAGTAGTATTCTCGGGACGGTGGGCACCGGGGAGCTGTTTTTT
>TRBV19|NA|NA|TRBJ1-1
CASSRAGQQQEAFF
TGTGCCAGTAGTAGAGCCGGACAGCAACAAGAAGCTTTCTTT
>TRBV5-4|NA|TRBD1|TRBJ2-3
CASSPGQGERTQYF
TGTGCCAGCAGCCCAGGACAGGGGGAGCGTACGCAGTATTTT
>TRBV9|NA|NA|TRBJ1-1
CASSVDGVVTEAFF
TGTGCCAGCAGCGTAGACGGGGTGGTCACTGAAGCTTTCTTT
>TRBV7-6|once|TRBD1|TRBJ1-1
CASVRGTGAVGNTEAFF
TGTGCCAGCGTACGGGGGACAGGGGCGGTGGGAAACACTGAAGCTTTCTTT
>TRBV27|NA|NA|TRBJ1-5
CASSLSWDRNQPQHF
TGTGCCAGCAGTTTATCGTGGGATCGCAATCAGCCCCAGCATTTT
>TRBV6-1|NA|NA|TRBJ2-5
CASSGGDLQETQYF
TGTGCCAGCAGTGGAGGGGATCTCCAAGAGACCCAGTACTTC
>TRBV12-2|NA|NA|TRBJ1-1
CASRLAFTGLNTEAFF
TGTGCAAGTCGCTTAGCGTTCACAGGTCTGAACACTGAAGCTTTCTTT
>TRBV19|NA|NA|TRBJ1-4
CASRTDPTNEKLFF
TGTGCCAGTCGGACAGATCCAACTAATGAAAAACTGTTTTTT
>TRBV6-5|NA|NA|TRBJ1-1
CASRATGNTEAFF
TGTGCCAGCAGGGCGACAGGGAACACTGAAGCTTTCTTT
>TRBV4-2|NA|NA|TRBJ1-3
CASSHPGVGSGNTIYF
TGTGCCAGCAGCCATCCAGGGGTCGGCTCTGGAAACACCATATATTTT
>TRBV5-1|NA|NA|TRBJ1-1
CASSENLGLNTEAFF
TGCGCCAGCAGCGAAAACTTGGGGTTGAACACTGAAGCTTTCTTT
>TRBV27|NA|TRBD1|TRBJ2-4
CASNTPGQGNIQYF
TGTGCCAGCAATACCCCGGGACAGGGGAACATTCAGTACTTC
>TRBV30|once|NA|TRBJ1-2
CAWSNSDAGPRNYGYTF
TGTGCCTGGAGTAATTCGGACGCTGGGCCAAGAAACTATGGCTACACCTTC
>TRBV6-4|NA|TRBD1|TRBJ2-3
CASSETGGADTQYF
TGTGCCAGCAGTGAGACAGGGGGCGCAGATACGCAGTATTTT
>TRBV5-6|NA|TRBD1|TRBJ1-1
CASSKGQGYEAFF
TGTGCCAGCAGCAAGGGACAGGGCTATGAAGCTTTCTTT